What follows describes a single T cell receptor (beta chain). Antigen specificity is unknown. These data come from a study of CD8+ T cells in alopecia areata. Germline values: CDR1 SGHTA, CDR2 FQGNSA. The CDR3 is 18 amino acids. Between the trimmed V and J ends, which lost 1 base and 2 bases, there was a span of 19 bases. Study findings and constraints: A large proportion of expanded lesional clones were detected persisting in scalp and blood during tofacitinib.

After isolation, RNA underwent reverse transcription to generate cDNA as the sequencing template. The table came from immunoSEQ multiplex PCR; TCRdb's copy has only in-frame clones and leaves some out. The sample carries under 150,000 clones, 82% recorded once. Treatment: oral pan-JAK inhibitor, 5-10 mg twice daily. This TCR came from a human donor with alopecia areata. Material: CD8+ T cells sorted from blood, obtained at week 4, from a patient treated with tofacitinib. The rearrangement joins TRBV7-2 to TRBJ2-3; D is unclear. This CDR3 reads CASSLEVWRLGTTDTQYF. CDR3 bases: TGTGCCAGCAGCTTAGAAGTTTGGCGCCTGGGCACCACAGATACGCAGTATTTT.